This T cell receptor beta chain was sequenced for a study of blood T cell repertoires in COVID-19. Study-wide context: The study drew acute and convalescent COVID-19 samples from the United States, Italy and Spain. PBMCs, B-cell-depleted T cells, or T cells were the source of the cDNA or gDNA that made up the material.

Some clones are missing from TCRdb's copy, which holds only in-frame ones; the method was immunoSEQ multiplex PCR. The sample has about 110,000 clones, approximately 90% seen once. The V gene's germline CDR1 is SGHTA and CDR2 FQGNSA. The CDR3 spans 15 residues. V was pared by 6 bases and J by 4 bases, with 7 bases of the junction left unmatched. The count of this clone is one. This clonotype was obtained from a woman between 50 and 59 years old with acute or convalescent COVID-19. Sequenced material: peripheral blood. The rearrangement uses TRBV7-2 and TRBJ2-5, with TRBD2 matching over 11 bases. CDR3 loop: CASSNPLAGAETQYF. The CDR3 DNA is TGTGCCAGCAGTAACCCACTAGCGGGAGCAGAGACCCAGTACTTC.